This TCR beta chain comes out of a study of cytomegalovirus exposure and HLA in healthy donors. Primers included in the PCR were 60 Vbeta and 13 Jbeta primers. TCRdb's copy holds only in-frame clones and misses some; the assay was immunoSEQ multiplex PCR. The sample yields 80,000 to 100,000 clones, roughly 81% seen once. General study results and limits: Later genetic work tied a missense DCLRE1C variant to beta-chain V and J trimming. Investigators reported approximately 150 TCR beta chains as tied to cytomegalovirus.

Germline CDR1 MNHNY, CDR2 SVGAGI (reference sequence). V dropped 8 bases and J dropped 1 base, with 6 bases sitting between them. CDR3 length equals 11 residues. Concerning this clone itself: The antigen remains unidentified.

The chain is built from TRBV6-6 and TRBJ2-7, with D maybe TRBD2 (6 bases). This receptor was identified in a man aged 35-49 years in good health and CMV-seronegative. The sequencing input was PBMCs. The CDR3 bases are TGTGCCAGCGGGACTTCCTACGAGCAGTACTTC. Translating gives CASGTSYEQYF.